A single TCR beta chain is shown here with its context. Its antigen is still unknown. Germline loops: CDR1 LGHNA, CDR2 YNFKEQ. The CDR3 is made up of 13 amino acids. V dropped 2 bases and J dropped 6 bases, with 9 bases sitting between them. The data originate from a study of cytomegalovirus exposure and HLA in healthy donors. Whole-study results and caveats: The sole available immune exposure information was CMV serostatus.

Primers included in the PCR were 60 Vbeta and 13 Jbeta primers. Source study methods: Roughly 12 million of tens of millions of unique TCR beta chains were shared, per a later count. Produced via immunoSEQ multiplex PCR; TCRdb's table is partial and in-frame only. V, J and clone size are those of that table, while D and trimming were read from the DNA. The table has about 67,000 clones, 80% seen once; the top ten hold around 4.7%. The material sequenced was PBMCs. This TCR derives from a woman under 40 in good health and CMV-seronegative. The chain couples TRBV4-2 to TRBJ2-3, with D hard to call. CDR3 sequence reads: CASSQLQWDTQYF. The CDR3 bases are TGTGCCAGCAGCCAACTCCAGTGGGATACGCAGTATTTT.